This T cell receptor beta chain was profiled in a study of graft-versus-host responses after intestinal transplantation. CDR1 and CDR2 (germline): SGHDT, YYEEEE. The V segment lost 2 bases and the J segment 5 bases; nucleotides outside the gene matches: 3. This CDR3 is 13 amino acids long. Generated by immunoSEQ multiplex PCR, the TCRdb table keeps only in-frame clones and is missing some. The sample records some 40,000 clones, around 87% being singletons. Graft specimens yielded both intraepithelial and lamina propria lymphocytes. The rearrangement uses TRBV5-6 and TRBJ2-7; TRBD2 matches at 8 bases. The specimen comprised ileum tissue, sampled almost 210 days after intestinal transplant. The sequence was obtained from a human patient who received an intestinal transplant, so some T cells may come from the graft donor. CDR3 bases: TGTGCCAGCAGCTTTACTAGCGGCCACGAGCAGTACTTC. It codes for CASSFTSGHEQYF. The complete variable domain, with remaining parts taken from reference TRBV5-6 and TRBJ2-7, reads DAGVTQSPTHLIKTRGQQVTLRCSPKSGHDTVSWYQQALGQGPQFIFQYYEEEERQRGNFPDRFSGHQFPNYSSELNVNALLLGDSALYLCASSFTSGHEQYFGPGTRLTVT.